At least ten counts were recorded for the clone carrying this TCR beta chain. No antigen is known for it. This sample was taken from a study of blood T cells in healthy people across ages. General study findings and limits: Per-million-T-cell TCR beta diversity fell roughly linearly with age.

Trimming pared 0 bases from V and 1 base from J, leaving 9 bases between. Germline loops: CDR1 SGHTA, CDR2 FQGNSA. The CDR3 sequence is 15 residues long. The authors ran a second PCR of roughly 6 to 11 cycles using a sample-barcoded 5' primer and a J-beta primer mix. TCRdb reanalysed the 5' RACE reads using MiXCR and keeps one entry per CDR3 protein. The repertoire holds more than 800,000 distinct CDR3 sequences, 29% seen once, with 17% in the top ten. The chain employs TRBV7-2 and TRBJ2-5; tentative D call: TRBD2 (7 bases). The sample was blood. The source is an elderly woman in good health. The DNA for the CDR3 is TGTGCCAGCAGCTTAGCGGGGGGGCGCCAAGAGACCCAGTACTTC. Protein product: CASSLAGGRQETQYF. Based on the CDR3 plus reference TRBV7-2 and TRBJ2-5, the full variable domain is GAGVSQSPSNKVTEKGKDVELRCDPISGHTALYWYRQSLGQGLEFLIYFQGNSAPDKSGLPSDRFSAERTGGSVSTLTIQRTQQEDSAVYLCASSLAGGRQETQYFGPGTRLLVL.